The clone carrying this T cell receptor (beta chain) turned up a few times. The sample belongs to a study of identifying expanded T cells in peripheral blood. Profiling relied on immunoSEQ multiplex PCR, and the TCRdb table lists in-frame clones only, not all of them. The profile shows over 90,000 clones, approximately 88% of them singletons. This CDR3 is 14 amino acids long. V gave up 3 bases and J gave up 1 base, with 11 bases separating them. CDR1 is GTSNPN, CDR2 SVGIG, per germline (reference sequence). This sequence was found in a person aged 18 to 75 in good health. The chain combines TRBV30 with TRBJ2-3; D perhaps matches TRBD1 (6 bases). The sequenced material came from blood. The CDR3 DNA reads TGTGCCTGGAGAGGGGGTTTTGGCACAGATACGCAGTATTTT. Amino acid sequence: CAWRGGFGTDTQYF.